Below are 10 T cell receptor beta chains sequenced from a single sample in a study of blood T cell repertoires in COVID-19. Produced via immunoSEQ multiplex PCR; TCRdb's table is partial and in-frame only. The repertoire holds a few hundred thousand clones, with about 87% as singletons. The material sequenced was peripheral blood. The receptors were gathered from a woman aged 50 to 60 with COVID-19, enrolled during active disease.

In this sample, this clone turned up a few times. The rearrangement joins TRBV7-3 to TRBJ1-1, with D hard to call. CDR3 length: 11 residues. Germline CDR1 and CDR2: SGHTA and FQGTGA. Trimming took off 8 bases at V and 3 bases at J, with 7 bases between the two ends. The CDR3 reads CASAEYTEAFF. The CDR3 coding sequence is TGTGCCAGCGCGGAGTACACTGAAGCTTTCTTT.

This clone was detected once. The chain recombines TRBV7-9 with TRBJ1-1; D not resolved. The V gene's germline CDR1 is SEHNR and CDR2 FQNEAQ (reference sequence). Trimming took 5 bases from V and 8 from J, leaving 15 bases between them. The CDR3 spans 13 residues. Written as DNA, the CDR3 is TGTGCCAGCAGCCTACTACCTCTCCCGGAAGCTTTCTTT. Translating gives CASSLLPLPEAFF.

This clone occurred once. Other nucleotide sequences from this sample produce the same CDR3. V usage is TRBV27 and J usage is TRBJ1-2, with D perhaps TRBD1 (5 bases). This CDR3 has 12 amino acids. Germline V lookup: CDR1 MNHEY, CDR2 SMNVEV (reference sequence). The V end lost 7 bases, the J end lost 4 bases, and 10 bases lay between the germline ends. The CDR3 DNA sequence: TGTGCCAGCACGGGGAGGGGCTATGGCTACACCTTC. This sequence encodes CASTGRGYGYTF.

The chain carries TRBV7-2 and TRBJ2-2; D is perhaps TRBD1 (6 bases). V lost 5 bases, J lost 5 bases, and 15 bases lay in between. The CDR3 covers 15 residues. Germline-derived CDR1 and CDR2 are SGHTA and FQGNSA. Here the CDR3 reads CASSKTGARTGELFF. The CDR3, as DNA: TGTGCCAGCAGCAAGACAGGCGCGAGGACCGGGGAGCTGTTTTTT.

The chain has TRBV6-5 and TRBJ1-6, with a possible D match to TRBD1 (5 bases). The CDR3 runs to 13 residues. The V gene's germline CDR1 is MNHEY and CDR2 SVGAGI. V lost 6 bases to trimming and J lost 18 bases, with 21 bases between them. CDR3 coding DNA: TGTGCCAGCAGGCGCCTCGATGACAGCGAACCCCACTTT. Translating it yields CASRRLDDSEPHF.

The chain joins TRBV5-4 to TRBJ1-2; TRBD1 might be the D (5 bases). V was clipped by 3 bases and J by 2 bases, with 5 bases between them. Germline V gene data show CDR1 as SGHNT and CDR2 as YYREEE (reference sequence). The CDR3 sequence is 12 residues long. CDR3: CASSYRNYGYTF. CDR3 DNA sequence: TGTGCCAGCAGCTACAGGAACTATGGCTACACCTTC.

The chain carries TRBV6-5 and TRBJ2-1, with 11 bases lining up with TRBD1. Germline CDR1 and CDR2: MNHEY and SVGAGI. The J segment lost 3 bases and the V segment lost 2 bases, leaving 0 bases of the junction unmatched. The CDR3 totals 15 residues. CDR3 sequence (DNA): TGTGCCAGCAGTTACGGGACAGGGGGCTACAATGAGCAGTTCTTC. Translating gives CASSYGTGGYNEQFF.

The CDR3: CASRLLANNEQFF. CDR3 nucleotides: TGTGCCAGCAGACTCCTAGCAAACAATGAGCAGTTCTTC. The chain has TRBV12-3 or TRBV12-4 and TRBJ2-1, with D perhaps TRBD2 (5 bases). The CDR3 covers 13 residues. Trimming shortened V by 6 bases and J by 5 bases, and 11 bases separated the two germline ends.

The CDR3 sequence is CASSSPGERLEGEQYF. DNA for the CDR3: TGTGCCAGCAGTTCCCCAGGGGAGCGGCTCGAAGGCGAGCAGTACTTC. The V gene is TRBV6-5, the J gene TRBJ2-7; TRBD1 is a possible D gene (6 bases). V lost 4 bases and J lost 6, with 22 bases in between. The CDR3 is 16 amino acids. Germline CDR1 and CDR2: MNHEY and SVGAGI.

The rearrangement joins TRBV5-5 to TRBJ2-3; 7 bases line up with TRBD2. The junction had 7 bases not matched to a gene; V was cut back by 3 bases and J by 6 bases. This CDR3 spans 14 amino acids. From germline, CDR1 is SGHKS and CDR2 YYEKEE (reference sequence). CDR3 coding DNA: TGTGCCAGCAGCTCGGCTAGCGGCAGGGATACGCAGTATTTT. Its protein is CASSSASGRDTQYF.